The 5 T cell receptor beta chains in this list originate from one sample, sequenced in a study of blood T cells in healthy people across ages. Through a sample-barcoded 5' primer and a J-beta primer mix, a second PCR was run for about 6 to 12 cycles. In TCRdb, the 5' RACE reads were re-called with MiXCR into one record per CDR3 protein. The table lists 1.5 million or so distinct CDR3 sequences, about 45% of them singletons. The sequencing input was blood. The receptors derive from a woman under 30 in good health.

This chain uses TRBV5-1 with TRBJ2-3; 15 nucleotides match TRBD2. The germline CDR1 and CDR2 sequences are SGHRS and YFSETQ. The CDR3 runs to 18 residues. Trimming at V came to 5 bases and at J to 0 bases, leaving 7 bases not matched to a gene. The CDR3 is CASRNGLAGGRSTDTQYF. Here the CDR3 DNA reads TGCGCCAGCAGAAATGGACTAGCGGGGGGGCGAAGCACAGATACGCAGTATTTT.

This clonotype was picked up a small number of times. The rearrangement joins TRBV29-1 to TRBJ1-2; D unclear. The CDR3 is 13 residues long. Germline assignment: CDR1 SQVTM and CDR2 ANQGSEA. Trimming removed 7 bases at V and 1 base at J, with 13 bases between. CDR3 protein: CSAPARGNYGYTF. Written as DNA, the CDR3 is TGCAGCGCGCCGGCGCGGGGTAACTATGGCTACACCTTC.

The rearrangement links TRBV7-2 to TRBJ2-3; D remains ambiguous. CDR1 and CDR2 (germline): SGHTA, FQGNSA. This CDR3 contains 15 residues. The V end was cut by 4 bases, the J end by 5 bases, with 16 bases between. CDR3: CASSSGGALGDTQYF. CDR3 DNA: TGTGCCAGCAGCTCAGGCGGAGCCCTTGGAGATACGCAGTATTTT.

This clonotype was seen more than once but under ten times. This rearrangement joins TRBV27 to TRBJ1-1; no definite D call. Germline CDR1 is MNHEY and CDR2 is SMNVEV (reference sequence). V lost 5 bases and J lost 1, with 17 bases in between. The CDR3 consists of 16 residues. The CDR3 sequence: CASSPARRHRNTEAFF. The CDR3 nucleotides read TGTGCCAGCAGTCCGGCTCGACGACACAGGAACACTGAAGCTTTCTTT.

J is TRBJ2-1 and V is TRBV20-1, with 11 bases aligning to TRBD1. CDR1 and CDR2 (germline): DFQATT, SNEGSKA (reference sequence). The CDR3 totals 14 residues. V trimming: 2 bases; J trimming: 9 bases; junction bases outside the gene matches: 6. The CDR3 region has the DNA TGCAGTGCTAGACCGGGACAGGGGGGCAGTGAGCAGTTCTTC. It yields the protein CSARPGQGGSEQFF.